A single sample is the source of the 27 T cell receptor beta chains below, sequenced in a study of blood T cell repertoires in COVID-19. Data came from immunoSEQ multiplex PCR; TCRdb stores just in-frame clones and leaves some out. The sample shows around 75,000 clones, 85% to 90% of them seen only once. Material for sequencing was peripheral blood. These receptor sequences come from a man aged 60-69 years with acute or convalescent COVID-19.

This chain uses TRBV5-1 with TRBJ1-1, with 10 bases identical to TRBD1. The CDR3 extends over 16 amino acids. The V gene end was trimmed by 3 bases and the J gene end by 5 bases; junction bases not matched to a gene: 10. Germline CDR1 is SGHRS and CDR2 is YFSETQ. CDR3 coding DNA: TGCGCCAGCAGCTGGGACAGGGGATTAATTAAAACTGAAGCTTTCTTT. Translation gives CASSWDRGLIKTEAFF. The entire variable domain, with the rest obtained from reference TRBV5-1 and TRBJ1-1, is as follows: KAGVTQTPRYLIKTRGQQVTLSCSPISGHRSVSWYQQTPGQGLQFLFEYFSETQRNKGNFPGRFSGRQFSNSRSEMNVSTLELGDSALYLCASSWDRGLIKTEAFFGQGTRLTVV.

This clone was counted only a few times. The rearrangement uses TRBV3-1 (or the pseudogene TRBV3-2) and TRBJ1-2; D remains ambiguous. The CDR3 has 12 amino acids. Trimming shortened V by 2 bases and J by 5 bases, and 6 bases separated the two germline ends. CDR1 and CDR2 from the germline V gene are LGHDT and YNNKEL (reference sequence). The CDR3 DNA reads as TGTGCCAGCAGCCAAATCAATTATGGCTACACCTTC. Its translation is CASSQINYGYTF.

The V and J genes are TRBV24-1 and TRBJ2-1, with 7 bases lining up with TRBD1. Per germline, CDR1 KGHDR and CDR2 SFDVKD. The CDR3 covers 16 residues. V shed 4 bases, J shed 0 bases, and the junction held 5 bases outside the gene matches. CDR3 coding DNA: TGTGCCACCAGTGACCCTGGGACAGCCTCCTACAATGAGCAGTTCTTC. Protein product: CATSDPGTASYNEQFF.

DNA of the CDR3: TGCGCCAGCAGCCCTGGGGACTCCAGAGATACGCAGTATTTT. Translated: CASSPGDSRDTQYF. The rearrangement joins TRBV5-1 to TRBJ2-3, with a weak D call TRBD2 (6 bases). This CDR3 has 14 residues. Trimming stripped 4 bases from V and 5 bases from J, with 14 bases between. CDR1 SGHRS and CDR2 YFSETQ come from the germline V gene.

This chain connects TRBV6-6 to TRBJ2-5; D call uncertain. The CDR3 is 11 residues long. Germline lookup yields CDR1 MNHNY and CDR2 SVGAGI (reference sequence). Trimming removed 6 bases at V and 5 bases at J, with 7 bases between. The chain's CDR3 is CASSPYETQYF. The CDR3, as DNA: TGTGCCAGCAGCCCCTATGAGACCCAGTACTTC.

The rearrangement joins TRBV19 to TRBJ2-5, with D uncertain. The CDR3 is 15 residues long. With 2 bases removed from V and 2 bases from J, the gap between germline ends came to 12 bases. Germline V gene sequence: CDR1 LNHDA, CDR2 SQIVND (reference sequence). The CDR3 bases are TGTGCCAGTAGTATAACCCAGCGTAGTCAAGAGACCCAGTACTTC. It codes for CASSITQRSQETQYF.

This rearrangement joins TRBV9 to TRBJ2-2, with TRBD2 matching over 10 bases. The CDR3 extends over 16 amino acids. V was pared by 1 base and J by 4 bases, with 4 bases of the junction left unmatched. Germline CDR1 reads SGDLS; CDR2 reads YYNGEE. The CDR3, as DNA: TGTGCCAGCAGCGTATCTAGCGGGAGAGGCACCGGGGAGCTGTTTTTT. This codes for CASSVSSGRGTGELFF.

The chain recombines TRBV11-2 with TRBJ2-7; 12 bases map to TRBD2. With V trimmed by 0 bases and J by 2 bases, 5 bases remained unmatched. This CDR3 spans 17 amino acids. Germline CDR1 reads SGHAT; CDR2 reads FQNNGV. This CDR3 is CASSLDRTSGGTYEQYF. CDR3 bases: TGTGCCAGCAGCTTAGATCGAACTAGCGGGGGGACCTACGAGCAGTACTTC.

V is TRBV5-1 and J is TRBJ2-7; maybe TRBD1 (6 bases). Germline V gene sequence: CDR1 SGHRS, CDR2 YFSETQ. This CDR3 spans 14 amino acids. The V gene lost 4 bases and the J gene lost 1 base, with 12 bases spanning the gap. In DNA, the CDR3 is TGCGCCAGCAGCCAGACGACAGGATCCTACGAGCAGTACTTC. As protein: CASSQTTGSYEQYF.

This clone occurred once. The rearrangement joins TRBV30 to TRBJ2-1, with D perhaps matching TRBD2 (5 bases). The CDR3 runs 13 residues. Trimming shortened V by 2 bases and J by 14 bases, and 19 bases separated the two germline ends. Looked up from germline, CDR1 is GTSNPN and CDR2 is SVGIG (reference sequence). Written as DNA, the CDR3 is TGTGCCTGGAGTCTCCCGGGTCCCATCGGGAAGTTCTTC. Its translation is CAWSLPGPIGKFF.

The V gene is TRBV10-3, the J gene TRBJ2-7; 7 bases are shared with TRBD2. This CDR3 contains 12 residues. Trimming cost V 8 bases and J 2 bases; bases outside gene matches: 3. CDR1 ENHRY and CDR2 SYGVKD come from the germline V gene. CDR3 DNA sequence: TGTGCCATCGGGGGGGGACCCTACGAGCAGTACTTC. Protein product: CAIGGGPYEQYF.

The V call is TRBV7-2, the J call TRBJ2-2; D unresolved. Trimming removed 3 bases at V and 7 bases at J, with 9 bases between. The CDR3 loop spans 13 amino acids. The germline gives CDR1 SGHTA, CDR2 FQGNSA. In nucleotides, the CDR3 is TGTGCCAGCAGCTTTCGGGTTGGCGGGGAGCTGTTTTTT. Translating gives CASSFRVGGELFF. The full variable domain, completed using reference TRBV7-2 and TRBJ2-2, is GAGVSQSPSNKVTEKGKDVELRCDPISGHTALYWYRQSLGQGLEFLIYFQGNSAPDKSGLPSDRFSAERTGGSVSTLTIQRTQQEDSAVYLCASSFRVGGELFFGEGSRLTVL.

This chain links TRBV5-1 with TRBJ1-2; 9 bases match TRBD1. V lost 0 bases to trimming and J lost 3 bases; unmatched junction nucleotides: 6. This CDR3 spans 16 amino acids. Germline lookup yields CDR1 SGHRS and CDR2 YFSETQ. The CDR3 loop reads CASSLDGTGIDYGYTF. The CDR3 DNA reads TGCGCCAGCAGCTTGGATGGGACAGGGATTGACTATGGCTACACCTTC. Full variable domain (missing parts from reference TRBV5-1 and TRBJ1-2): KAGVTQTPRYLIKTRGQQVTLSCSPISGHRSVSWYQQTPGQGLQFLFEYFSETQRNKGNFPGRFSGRQFSNSRSEMNVSTLELGDSALYLCASSLDGTGIDYGYTFGSGTRLTVV.

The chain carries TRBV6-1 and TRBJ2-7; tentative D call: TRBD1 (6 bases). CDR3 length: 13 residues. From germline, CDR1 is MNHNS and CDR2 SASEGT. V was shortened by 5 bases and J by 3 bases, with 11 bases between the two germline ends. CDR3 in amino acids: CASSSTGLYEQYF. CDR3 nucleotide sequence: TGTGCCAGCAGTTCAACAGGGCTCTACGAGCAGTACTTC.

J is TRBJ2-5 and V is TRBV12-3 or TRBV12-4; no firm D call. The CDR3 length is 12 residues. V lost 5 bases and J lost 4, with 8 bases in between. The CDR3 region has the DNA TGTGCCAGCAGTCTGTCGGGAGAGACCCAGTACTTC. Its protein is CASSLSGETQYF.

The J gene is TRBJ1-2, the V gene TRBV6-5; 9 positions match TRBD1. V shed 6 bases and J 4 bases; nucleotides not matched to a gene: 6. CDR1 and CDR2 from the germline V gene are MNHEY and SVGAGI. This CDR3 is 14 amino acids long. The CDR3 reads CASRGTGKVYGYTF. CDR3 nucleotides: TGTGCCAGCAGGGGGACAGGGAAAGTCTATGGCTACACCTTC.

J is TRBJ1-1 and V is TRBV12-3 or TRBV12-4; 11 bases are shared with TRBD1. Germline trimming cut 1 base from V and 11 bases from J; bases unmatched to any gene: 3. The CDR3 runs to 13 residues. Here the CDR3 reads CASSLGGQGVAFF. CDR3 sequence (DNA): TGTGCCAGCAGTTTAGGGGGACAGGGGGTGGCTTTCTTT.

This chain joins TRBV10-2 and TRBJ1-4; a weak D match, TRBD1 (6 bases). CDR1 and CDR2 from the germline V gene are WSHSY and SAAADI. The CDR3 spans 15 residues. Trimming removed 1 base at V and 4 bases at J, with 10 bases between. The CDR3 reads CASSELAGDNEKLFF. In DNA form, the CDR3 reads TGCGCCAGCAGTGAGTTGGCAGGGGATAATGAAAAACTGTTTTTT.

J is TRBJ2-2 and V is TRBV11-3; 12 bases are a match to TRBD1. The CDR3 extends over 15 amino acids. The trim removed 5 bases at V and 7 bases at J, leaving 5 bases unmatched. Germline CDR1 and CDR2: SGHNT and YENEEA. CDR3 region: CASSGDRGQGGELFF. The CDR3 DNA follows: TGTGCCAGCAGCGGGGACAGGGGGCAAGGCGGGGAGCTGTTTTTT. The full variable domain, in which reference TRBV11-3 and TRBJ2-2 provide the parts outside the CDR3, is EAGVVQSPRYKIIEKKQPVAFWCNPISGHNTLYWYLQNLGQGPELLIRYENEEAVDDSQLPKDRFSAERLKGVDSTLKIQPAELGDSAVYLCASSGDRGQGGELFFGEGSRLTVL.

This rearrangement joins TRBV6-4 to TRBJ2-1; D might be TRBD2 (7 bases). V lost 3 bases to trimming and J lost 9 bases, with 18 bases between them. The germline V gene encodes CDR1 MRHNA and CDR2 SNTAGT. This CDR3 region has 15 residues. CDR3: CASSEVSGGLGEQFF. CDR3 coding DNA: TGTGCCAGCAGTGAGGTCTCCGGGGGGCTAGGTGAGCAGTTCTTC.

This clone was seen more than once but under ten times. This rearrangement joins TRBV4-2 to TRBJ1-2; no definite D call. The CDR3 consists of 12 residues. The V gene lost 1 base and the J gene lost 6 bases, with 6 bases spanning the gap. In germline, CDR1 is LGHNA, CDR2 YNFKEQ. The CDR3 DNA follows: TGTGCCAGCAGCCAAGGCGGCGATGGCTACACCTTC. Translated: CASSQGGDGYTF.

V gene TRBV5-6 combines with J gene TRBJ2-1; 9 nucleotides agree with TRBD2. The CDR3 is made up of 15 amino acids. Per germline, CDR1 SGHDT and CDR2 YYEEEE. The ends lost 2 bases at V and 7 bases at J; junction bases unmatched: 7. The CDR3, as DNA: TGTGCCAGCAGCTTCTTCCCCGCGGGAGGGAATGAGCAGTTCTTC. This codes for CASSFFPAGGNEQFF.

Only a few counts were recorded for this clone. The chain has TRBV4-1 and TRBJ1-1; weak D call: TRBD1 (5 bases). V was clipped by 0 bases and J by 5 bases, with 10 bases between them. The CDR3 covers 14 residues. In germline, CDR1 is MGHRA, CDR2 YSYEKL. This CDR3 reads CASSQDVRDTEAFF. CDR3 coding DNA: TGCGCCAGCAGCCAAGATGTCAGGGATACTGAAGCTTTCTTT.

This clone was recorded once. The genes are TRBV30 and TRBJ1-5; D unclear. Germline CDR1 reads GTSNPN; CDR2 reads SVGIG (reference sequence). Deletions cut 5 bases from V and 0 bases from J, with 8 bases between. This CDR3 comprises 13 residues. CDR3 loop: CAWGDGSNQPQHF. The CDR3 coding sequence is TGTGCCTGGGGAGACGGTAGCAATCAGCCCCAGCATTTT.

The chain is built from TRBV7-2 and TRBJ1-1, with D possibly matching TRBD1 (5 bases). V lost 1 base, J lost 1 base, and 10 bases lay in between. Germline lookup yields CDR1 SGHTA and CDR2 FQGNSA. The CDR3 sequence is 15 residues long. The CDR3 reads CASSLGQGPNTEAFF. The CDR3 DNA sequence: TGTGCCAGCAGCTTAGGGCAGGGCCCGAACACTGAAGCTTTCTTT. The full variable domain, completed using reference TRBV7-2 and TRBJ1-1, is GAGVSQSPSNKVTEKGKDVELRCDPISGHTALYWYRQSLGQGLEFLIYFQGNSAPDKSGLPSDRFSAERTGGSVSTLTIQRTQQEDSAVYLCASSLGQGPNTEAFFGQGTRLTVV.

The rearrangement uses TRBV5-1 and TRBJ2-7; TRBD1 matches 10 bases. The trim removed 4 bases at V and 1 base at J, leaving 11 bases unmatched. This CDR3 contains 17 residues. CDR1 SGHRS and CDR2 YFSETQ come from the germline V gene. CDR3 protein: CASSLGQGLLGSYEQYF. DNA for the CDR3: TGCGCCAGCAGCCTGGGACAGGGGCTCCTCGGGTCCTACGAGCAGTACTTC.

CDR3 nucleotides: TGTGCCACCAGCCGCGGACAGTACAATCAGCCCCAGCATTTT. It yields the protein CATSRGQYNQPQHF. This sequence joins TRBV15 and TRBJ1-5; a possible D gene is TRBD1 (6 bases). This CDR3 has 14 residues. Germline V lookup: CDR1 LNHNV, CDR2 YYDKDF (reference sequence). Trimming pared 5 bases from V and 3 bases from J, leaving 11 bases between.